What follows are 25 T cell receptor beta chains derived from one specimen sequenced in a study of cytomegalovirus exposure and HLA in healthy donors. 60 Vbeta and 13 Jbeta primers were used in PCR. The data were produced by immunoSEQ multiplex PCR, yet TCRdb's version contains in-frame clones alone and is incomplete. Of over 110,000 clones listed, roughly four fifths are singletons. Sequenced input: PBMCs. All receptors derive from a male donor in good health and CMV-seronegative.

The chain joins TRBV4-1 to TRBJ1-2; 7 nucleotides line up with TRBD1. The V and J ends lost 2 bases and 5 bases, in that order; junction bases with no gene match: 8. Germline CDR1 reads MGHRA; CDR2 reads YSYEKL. The CDR3 totals 15 residues. In DNA form, the CDR3 reads TGCGCCAGCAGCCAACCGACAGGGCGGTGGTATGGCTACACCTTC. Its translation is CASSQPTGRWYGYTF.

As to this clone: A read error may account for a junction end that differs from germline. The chain uses TRBV7-9 and TRBJ2-7; 8 positions agree with TRBD1. Germline values: CDR1 SEHNR, CDR2 FQNEAQ (reference sequence). The CDR3 loop spans 11 amino acids. This chain's CDR3 is CSSSPDRVKYF. CDR3 sequence (DNA): TGTTCCAGCAGCCCGGACAGGGTGAAGTACTTC.

The sample holds a few counts of this clone. For the CDR3, the DNA is TGTGCCAGCAGCTCCCCTTGGGCGGGATCCCAATACGGGCATGAGCAGTTCTTC. Protein product: CASSSPWAGSQYGHEQFF. The chain couples TRBV7-3 to TRBJ2-1, with a possible D match to TRBD2 (6 bases). CDR3 length equals 18 residues. Germline loops: CDR1 SGHTA, CDR2 FQGTGA. Deletions cut 4 bases from V and 8 bases from J, with 27 bases between.

This clone has only one observation. The V call is TRBV5-1, the J call TRBJ2-5; 8 bases align to TRBD1. CDR1 SGHRS and CDR2 YFSETQ come from the germline V gene. The CDR3 contains 15 residues. The J segment lost 5 bases and the V segment lost 6 bases, leaving 12 bases of the junction unmatched. DNA for the CDR3: TGCGCCAGCACCGTTGTGTCAGGGGGCGGGGAGACCCAGTACTTC. Amino acids: CASTVVSGGGETQYF.

The chain couples TRBV30 to TRBJ2-5; 9 bases align to TRBD1. V shed 2 bases, J shed 2 bases, and the junction held 3 bases outside the gene matches. The CDR3 has 14 amino acids. Germline assignment: CDR1 GTSNPN and CDR2 SVGIG (reference sequence). The CDR3 coding sequence is TGTGCCTGGAGTTACAGGGGGCGGCAAGAGACCCAGTACTTC. This codes for CAWSYRGRQETQYF. The variable domain in full, completed from reference TRBV30 and TRBJ2-5, reads SQTIHQWPATLVQPVGSPLSLECTVEGTSNPNLYWYRQAAGRGLQLLFYSVGIGQISSEVPQNLSASRPQDRQFILSSKKLLLSDSGFYLCAWSYRGRQETQYFGPGTRLLVL.

This chain joins TRBV5-4 and TRBJ2-3, with TRBD2 as a possible D gene (6 bases). Deletions cut 1 base from V and 0 bases from J, with 12 bases between. The CDR3 sequence is 16 residues long. Germline CDR1 is SGHNT and CDR2 is YYREEE (reference sequence). The CDR3 reads CASSLFSGASTDTQYF. CDR3 nucleotide sequence: TGTGCCAGCAGCTTGTTTAGCGGCGCTAGCACAGATACGCAGTATTTT.

The chain recombines TRBV19 with TRBJ2-1, with TRBD1 identical over 7 bases. The length of the CDR3 is 14 residues. Unmatched junction bases numbered 7, after V lost 4 bases and J lost 7 bases. Per the germline V gene, CDR1 is LNHDA and CDR2 is SQIVND (reference sequence). The CDR3 DNA follows: TGTGCCAGTAGTAATCAGGGGGTGATAAATGAGCAGTTCTTC. It translates to CASSNQGVINEQFF.

V gene TRBV7-9 combines with J gene TRBJ1-2; 9 positions agree with TRBD1. The germline CDR1 and CDR2 sequences are SEHNR and FQNEAQ (reference sequence). J lost 2 bases, V lost 5 bases, and 6 bases had no gene match. CDR3 length: 15 amino acids. The CDR3 nucleotides are TGTGCCAGCAGCCCAATCGGGACAGGGAACTATGGCTACACCTTC. It encodes CASSPIGTGNYGYTF.

This clone was found once. This chain's CDR3 is CASSERLADTQYF. The CDR3 coding sequence is TGTGCCAGCAGCGAGAGACTAGCGGATACGCAGTATTTT. The chain combines TRBV9 with TRBJ2-3, with 8 nucleotides matching TRBD2. Germline trimming cut 3 bases from V and 6 bases from J; bases unmatched to any gene: 3. The CDR3 contains 13 residues. Germline-derived CDR1 and CDR2 are SGDLS and YYNGEE.

The chain recombines TRBV7-3 with TRBJ2-3, with a possible D match to TRBD2 (5 bases). The CDR3 spans 14 residues. Trimming took off 5 bases at V and 1 base at J, with 10 bases between the two ends. Germline assignment: CDR1 SGHTA and CDR2 FQGTGA. The CDR3 DNA sequence: TGTGCCAGCAGCAGCGTCGGGGGCACAGATACGCAGTATTTT. It is translated as CASSSVGGTDTQYF.

The chain joins TRBV6-5 to TRBJ1-4, with D hard to call. The CDR3 spans 14 residues. Germline assignment: CDR1 MNHEY and CDR2 SVGAGI. V lost 0 bases and J 6 bases, leaving 8 bases between the germline ends. Here the CDR3 reads CASSYSARDEKLFF. CDR3 DNA sequence: TGTGCCAGCAGTTACTCCGCCCGAGATGAAAAACTGTTTTTT.

This chain links TRBV9 with TRBJ2-7; 7 bases line up with TRBD2. V trimming: 4 bases; J trimming: 0 bases; junction bases outside the gene matches: 10. The V gene's germline CDR1 is SGDLS and CDR2 YYNGEE. This CDR3 spans 16 amino acids. CDR3 bases: TGTGCCAGCAGCTATAGGGGTGGCGGGAGCTCCTACGAGCAGTACTTC. Its protein product is CASSYRGGGSSYEQYF. The full variable domain, in which reference TRBV9 and TRBJ2-7 provide the parts outside the CDR3, is DSGVTQTPKHLITATGQRVTLRCSPRSGDLSVYWYQQSLDQGLQFLIQYYNGEERAKGNILERFSAQQFPDLHSELNLSSLELGDSALYFCASSYRGGGSSYEQYFGPGTRLTVT.

The gene calls are TRBV11-2 and TRBJ2-1, with TRBD2 identical over 13 bases. Per germline, CDR1 SGHAT and CDR2 FQNNGV. The trim removed 5 bases at V and 4 bases at J, leaving 5 bases unmatched. This CDR3 comprises 16 residues. The CDR3 DNA is TGTGCCAGCAGCAGGACTAGCGGGAGAGCTTACAATGAGCAGTTCTTC. Protein sequence: CASSRTSGRAYNEQFF.

This clone was counted a single time. The junction shows a germline mismatch at one end, possibly a read error. V usage is TRBV27 and J usage is TRBJ1-2; 11 positions agree with TRBD1. CDR3 length: 17 residues. The germline CDR1 and CDR2 sequences are MNHEY and SMNVEV (reference sequence). The CDR3 reads CASRLWGGTGGDDGYTF. The CDR3 DNA reads as TGTGCCAGCAGATTATGGGGAGGGACAGGGGGAGACGATGGCTACACCTTC.

The CDR3 DNA reads as TGTGCCAGCAGCCTTGGGGCTAGTTACTACAATGAGCAGTTCTTC. Amino acid sequence: CASSLGASYYNEQFF. The V and J genes are TRBV7-3 and TRBJ2-1; TRBD1 might be the D (5 bases). Germline values: CDR1 SGHTA, CDR2 FQGTGA. This CDR3 has 15 residues. Trimming pared 5 bases from V and 3 bases from J, leaving 14 bases between.

The chain has TRBV5-1 and TRBJ2-3; weak D call: TRBD2 (6 bases). CDR3 length: 13 amino acids. The V gene lost 3 bases and the J gene lost 1 base, with 6 bases spanning the gap. The germline gives CDR1 SGHRS, CDR2 YFSETQ. CDR3 sequence: CASSSGGTDTQYF. CDR3 DNA sequence: TGCGCCAGCAGCTCGGGGGGCACAGATACGCAGTATTTT.

This clone was observed a handful of times. V and J are TRBV9 and TRBJ1-1; 9 positions match TRBD1. V was pared by 3 bases and J by 10 bases, with 4 bases of the junction left unmatched. Germline loops: CDR1 SGDLS, CDR2 YYNGEE. There are 12 residues in the CDR3. CDR3 region: CASSDRGPGAFF. The CDR3, as DNA: TGTGCCAGCAGCGACAGGGGGCCTGGAGCTTTCTTT.

The count of this clone is one. The V call is TRBV30, the J call TRBJ1-2, with TRBD1 as a possible D gene (6 bases). The CDR3 is made up of 12 amino acids. Germline CDR1 GTSNPN, CDR2 SVGIG (reference sequence). V lost 2 bases and J 6 bases, leaving 10 bases between the germline ends. DNA of the CDR3: TGTGCCTGGAGTCCTTACAGGGATGGCTACACCTTC. It codes for CAWSPYRDGYTF.

The J gene is TRBJ2-1, the V gene TRBV7-2; 7 bases align to TRBD2. The germline V gene has CDR1 SGHTA and CDR2 FQGNSA. The CDR3 covers 15 residues. The V and J ends lost 4 bases and 1 base, in that order; junction bases with no gene match: 4. The CDR3 here is CASSSQGGSYNEQFF. The DNA for the CDR3 is TGTGCCAGCAGCTCGCAGGGAGGGTCCTACAATGAGCAGTTCTTC. Together with reference TRBV7-2 and TRBJ2-1, the CDR3 gives the full variable domain: GAGVSQSPSNKVTEKGKDVELRCDPISGHTALYWYRQSLGQGLEFLIYFQGNSAPDKSGLPSDRFSAERTGGSVSTLTIQRTQQEDSAVYLCASSSQGGSYNEQFFGPGTRLTVL.

This clone was seen at least ten times. The rearrangement uses TRBV28 and TRBJ2-7; TRBD2 aligns across 7 bases. This CDR3 has 15 residues. From germline, CDR1 is MDHEN and CDR2 SYDVKM. V shed 8 bases and J 4 bases; nucleotides not matched to a gene: 14. The CDR3 spells CASLTLWEGRYEQYF. The DNA for the CDR3 is TGTGCCAGCCTTACCCTATGGGAGGGCAGGTACGAGCAGTACTTC. The complete variable domain, with remaining parts taken from reference TRBV28 and TRBJ2-7, reads DVKVTQSSRYLVKRTGEKVFLECVQDMDHENMFWYRQDPGLGLRLIYFSYDVKMKEKGDIPEGYSVSREKKERFSLILESASTNQTSMYLCASLTLWEGRYEQYFGPGTRLTVT.

The chain is built from TRBV5-1 and TRBJ2-7; a weak D match, TRBD2 (6 bases). The CDR3 sequence is 14 residues long. Germline lookup yields CDR1 SGHRS and CDR2 YFSETQ. Trimming took 5 bases from V and 3 from J, leaving 15 bases between them. In DNA form, the CDR3 reads TGCGCCAGCAGAGTTTGGGAGGCCGACTACGAGCAGTACTTC. Protein sequence: CASRVWEADYEQYF. The whole variable domain, remainder taken from reference TRBV5-1 and TRBJ2-7, is KAGVTQTPRYLIKTRGQQVTLSCSPISGHRSVSWYQQTPGQGLQFLFEYFSETQRNKGNFPGRFSGRQFSNSRSEMNVSTLELGDSALYLCASRVWEADYEQYFGPGTRLTVT.

This sequence joins TRBV5-1 and TRBJ1-4; D is uncertain. CDR3 length: 15 residues. Trimming removed 0 bases from V and 5 bases from J, with 11 bases in between. Germline V gives CDR1 SGHRS, CDR2 YFSETQ. The CDR3 DNA sequence: TGCGCCAGCAGCTTGGCAGTCCCCCACAATGAAAAACTGTTTTTT. Encoded protein: CASSLAVPHNEKLFF.

This clone showed up just once. The V call is TRBV27, the J call TRBJ2-2, with unresolved D. The CDR3 sequence is 13 residues long. Germline loops: CDR1 MNHEY, CDR2 SMNVEV (reference sequence). Trimming took off 3 bases at V and 6 bases at J, with 8 bases between the two ends. The CDR3 loop is CASSFQRPGELFF. CDR3 in DNA: TGTGCCAGCAGTTTCCAGCGACCCGGGGAGCTGTTTTTT.

The chain links TRBV27 to TRBJ2-1; perhaps TRBD2 as D (7 bases). This CDR3 region has 16 residues. V lost 5 bases to trimming and J lost 8 bases, with 22 bases between them. Germline values: CDR1 MNHEY, CDR2 SMNVEV (reference sequence). CDR3 in amino acids: CASSPGSGWGGDEQFF. The CDR3 DNA reads as TGTGCCAGCAGTCCAGGCTCGGGGTGGGGGGGCGATGAGCAGTTCTTC.

The chain is built from TRBV4-1 and TRBJ2-1; no reliable D call. The CDR3 runs 17 residues. Trimming took off 1 base at V and 0 bases at J, with 13 bases between the two ends. CDR1 is MGHRA and CDR2 is YSYEKL in the germline V gene. CDR3 sequence reads: CASSQGLPGSSYNEQFF. DNA for the CDR3: TGCGCCAGCAGCCAAGGCCTCCCCGGTAGCTCCTACAATGAGCAGTTCTTC.